Listed here is a single T cell receptor (beta chain). As yet, its antigen is unknown. Each CDR3 protein is one row after TCRdb ran MiXCR on the reads. Among 740,000 or so distinct CDR3 sequences, roughly 35% were seen once, and the ten largest hold around 2.8%. The record originates from a study of T cell repertoires in cytomegalovirus infection. Study context: A matching HLA type, together with CMV infection, was signaled by public TCR beta signatures. Regarding the study as a whole: CMV carriers having the relevant HLA were flagged by cumulative public TCR beta family frequency. The ex vivo response was dominated by HLA-C-restricted CMV-specific TCR beta clonotypes.

The germline gives CDR1 DFQATT, CDR2 SNEGSKA (reference sequence). The CDR3 totals 13 residues. The V gene end was trimmed by 6 bases and the J gene end by 3 bases; junction bases not matched to a gene: 5. The chain joins TRBV20-1 to TRBJ2-5, with 9 bases aligning to TRBD2. The sequence came from a human donor in good health (CMV status not recorded). Some clones in this sample may be carry-over from other donors' samples. Sequences were obtained from PBMCs. The CDR3 protein is CSAETSGKETQYF. The CDR3 DNA follows: TGCAGTGCAGAGACTAGCGGAAAAGAGACCCAGTACTTC.